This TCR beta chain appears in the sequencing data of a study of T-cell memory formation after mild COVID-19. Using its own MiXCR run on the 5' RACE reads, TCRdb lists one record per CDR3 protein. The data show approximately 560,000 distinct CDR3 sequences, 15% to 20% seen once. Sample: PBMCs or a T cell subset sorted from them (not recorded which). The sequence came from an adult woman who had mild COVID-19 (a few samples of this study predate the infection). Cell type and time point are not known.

As DNA, the CDR3 is TGTGCCAGCAGCCAAGCGGGAGGAGGGAAAGAGACCCAGTACTTC. It is translated as CASSQAGGGKETQYF. This chain joins TRBV14 and TRBJ2-5, with 7 bases fitting TRBD2. Germline-derived CDR1 and CDR2 are SGHDN and FVKESK. Trimming cost V 1 base and J 3 bases; bases outside gene matches: 5. CDR3 length: 15 residues.